This T cell receptor beta chain was sequenced in a study of blood T cell repertoires in COVID-19. Across the study: Whether acute or convalescent, the COVID-19 samples came from the United States, Italy and Spain. The cDNA or gDNA used as material had been derived from T cells, B-cell-depleted T cells, or PBMCs.

The CDR3 covers 15 residues. Germline V gives CDR1 LGHNA, CDR2 YSLEER. Germline trimming cut 3 bases from V and 5 bases from J; bases unmatched to any gene: 8. Original data processing: Cell counts per sample came from amplifying reference gene primers. Using immunoSEQ multiplex PCR, the repertoire was profiled, and TCRdb retains in-frame clones only, with some absent. The V and J calls and clone size were taken over from that table, and D and trimming were inferred from the DNA. The sample has roughly 200,000 clones; about 83% are singletons. Sequenced input: peripheral blood. The receptor's source is a woman younger than 30 who had recovered from COVID-19. The chain couples TRBV4-3 to TRBJ1-2; the match to TRBD1 covers 8 bases. The CDR3, as DNA: TGCGCCAGCAGCCACGAGACAGGGGCTGGATATGGCTACACCTTC. It translates to CASSHETGAGYGYTF.